A single sample is the source of the 29 T cell receptor beta chains below, sequenced in a study of glioma-infiltrating T cells. Amplification of TCR alpha and beta CDR3 regions from RNA used iRepertoire nested multiplex PCR. MiXCR, applied by TCRdb to the multiplex PCR reads, yields one record per CDR3 protein. Of roughly 350,000 distinct CDR3 sequences in the sample, around 38% were seen once. What was sequenced was glioma tissue, nonneoplastic brain tissue, or PBMCs (not recorded which). These receptors all stem from a human donor with low-grade glioma or glioblastoma, undergoing nonglioma brain surgery, or in good health (not recorded which).

For this clonotype: The CDR3 does not end in the conserved phenylalanine or tryptophan, so this is likely a read error. The gene calls are TRBV10-3 and TRBJ2-1; 10 nucleotides line up with TRBD2. With 5 bases clipped from V and 7 bases from J, the junction kept 8 bases outside the gene matches. The germline CDR1 and CDR2 sequences are ENHRY and SYGVKD. There are 15 residues in the CDR3. CDR3 coding DNA: TGTGCCATCAGTCCGCTAGCGGGAGTATCAAATGAGCAGTTCCTC. Residues: CAISPLAGVSNEQFL.

This clonotype occurred a few times. V gene TRBV6-2 or TRBV6-3 combines with J gene TRBJ1-1; D is possibly TRBD1 (6 bases). There are 14 residues in the CDR3. The germline V gene has CDR1 MNHEY and CDR2 SVGEGT. Between the trimmed V and J ends, which lost 0 bases and 4 bases, there was a span of 9 bases. DNA of the CDR3: TGTGCCAGCAGTTACTCGGGGGCGGTCACTGAAGCTTTCTTT. Its translation is CASSYSGAVTEAFF.

Notes on this clonotype: A much larger clone lies one base from this, so it may be a read error. The V gene is TRBV6-2 or TRBV6-3, the J gene TRBJ2-1; D unresolved. This CDR3 contains 14 residues. CDR1 and CDR2 (germline): MNHEY, SVGEGT. V was trimmed by 7 bases and J by 10 bases, leaving 20 bases between them. The CDR3 bases are TGTGCCAGCAAAATTGGGTTTTTCTCCTACGAGCAGTTCTTC. Translating it yields CASKIGFFSYEQFF.

The chain uses TRBV20-1 and TRBJ2-4, with D possibly being TRBD1 (6 bases). Deletions cut 0 bases from V and 15 bases from J, with 18 bases between. The CDR3 covers 13 residues. Germline V gives CDR1 DFQATT, CDR2 SNEGSKA (reference sequence). The CDR3 sequence: CSARDGGQIRRYF. DNA of the CDR3: TGCAGTGCTAGAGATGGGGGCCAAATCAGAAGGTACTTC.

This chain uses TRBV6-1 with TRBJ2-5; D perhaps matches TRBD2 (5 bases). The ends were cut back, 6 bases at V and 2 bases at J, with 16 bases in the middle. The CDR3 consists of 15 residues. Looked up from germline, CDR1 is MNHNS and CDR2 is SASEGT. The CDR3 region is CASSSYSPGQETQYF. The CDR3 DNA is TGTGCCAGCAGCAGCTATAGTCCGGGGCAAGAGACCCAGTACTTC.

This sequence joins TRBV6-1 and TRBJ1-1; TRBD1 matches 10 bases. Unmatched junction bases numbered 6, after V lost 2 bases and J lost 6 bases. The V gene's germline CDR1 is MNHNS and CDR2 SASEGT. This CDR3 has 15 amino acids. CDR3 sequence (DNA): TGTGCCAGCAGTGAAAGGACAGGGGGATTTTCTGAAGCTTTCTTT. Translated: CASSERTGGFSEAFF.

This clonotype was picked up a small number of times. The chain is built from TRBV20-1 and TRBJ1-2, with no clear D. The V end lost 2 bases, the J end lost 4 bases, and 5 bases lay between the germline ends. Germline V gene data show CDR1 as DFQATT and CDR2 as SNEGSKA (reference sequence). The CDR3 totals 11 residues. The CDR3 spells CSARIAYGYTF. Here the CDR3 DNA reads TGCAGTGCTAGAATTGCCTATGGCTACACCTTC.

The sample holds one count of this clonotype. One end of the junction is discordant with germline, which a read error may explain. This chain uses TRBV4-1 with TRBJ2-1; D perhaps matches TRBD2 (5 bases). CDR3 length: 15 residues. Germline V gene lookup returns CDR1 MGHRA and CDR2 YSYEKL. CDR3 DNA sequence: TGTGCCAGCAGCTCCTTGGGCACTAGTAAAAATGAGCAGTTCTTC. It translates to CASSSLGTSKNEQFF.

The chain is built from TRBV19 and TRBJ2-1, with D perhaps matching TRBD2 (6 bases). The CDR3 has 16 residues. Per the germline V gene, CDR1 is LNHDA and CDR2 is SQIVND (reference sequence). Trimming stripped 2 bases from V and 0 bases from J, with 11 bases between. The CDR3: CASSIWGRISYNEQFF. Here the CDR3 DNA reads TGTGCCAGTAGTATATGGGGGAGGATCTCCTACAATGAGCAGTTCTTC. Full variable domain (rest looked up from reference TRBV19 and TRBJ2-1): DGGITQSPKYLFRKEGQNVTLSCEQNLNHDAMYWYRQDPGQGLRLIYYSQIVNDFQKGDIAEGYSVSREKKESFPLTVTSAQKNPTAFYLCASSIWGRISYNEQFFGPGTRLTVL.

At least ten counts were recorded for this clonotype. The chain joins TRBV15 to TRBJ2-1; the D gene is possibly TRBD2 (6 bases). V shed 3 bases and J shed 3 bases, with 12 bases lying between them. Germline V gene data show CDR1 as LNHNV and CDR2 as YYDKDF (reference sequence). This CDR3 has 15 residues. In nucleotides, the CDR3 is TGTGCCACCAGCAGGTCGGGCGGGGTCTACAATGAGCAGTTCTTC. This codes for CATSRSGGVYNEQFF.

Notes on this clonotype: With a much larger clone just one base away, this may be a read error. CDR3 residues: CASSLLGGGAYDEQFF. CDR3 DNA: TGTGCCAGCAGTCTACTAGGAGGGGGGGCCTACGATGAGCAGTTCTTC. V gene TRBV27 combines with J gene TRBJ2-1; a weak D match, TRBD2 (7 bases). This CDR3 is built from 16 residues. Germline lookup yields CDR1 MNHEY and CDR2 SMNVEV (reference sequence).

The V gene is TRBV28, the J gene TRBJ2-4; D is uncertain. Germline loops: CDR1 MDHEN, CDR2 SYDVKM. The ends were cut back, 11 bases at V and 8 bases at J, with 19 bases in the middle. The CDR3 has 13 residues. The CDR3 here is CAVLERPKDIQYF. CDR3 coding DNA: TGTGCCGTTCTCGAGAGACCGAAAGACATTCAGTACTTC.

As concerns this clonotype: Because the CDR3 is missing its conserved closing phenylalanine or tryptophan, this is likely a read error. The chain couples TRBV6-2 or TRBV6-3 to TRBJ2-3, with TRBD2 as a possible D gene (5 bases). Between the trimmed V and J ends, which lost 2 bases and 10 bases, there was a span of 19 bases. CDR1 is MNHEY and CDR2 is SVGEGT in the germline V gene. The CDR3 covers 15 residues. CDR3: CASSYGGPAGWSQYL. In DNA, the CDR3 is TGTGCCAGCAGTTACGGAGGCCCCGCCGGTTGGTCGCAGTATCTT.

This clonotype was picked up many times. The chain has TRBV6-1 and TRBJ2-7; D possibly corresponds to TRBD1 (5 bases). The V end lost 4 bases, the J end lost 6 bases, and 13 bases lay between the germline ends. The CDR3 contains 13 residues. The germline CDR1 and CDR2 sequences are MNHNS and SASEGT. CDR3 DNA sequence: TGTGCCAGCAGTGTCAGCAGGGCTCTCGAGCAGTACTTC. Residues: CASSVSRALEQYF.

This clonotype was seen a few times. The gene calls are TRBV7-2 and TRBJ1-5; D not certain. V was trimmed by 1 base and J by 4 bases, leaving 11 bases between them. In germline, CDR1 is SGHTA, CDR2 FQGNSA. This CDR3 has 15 amino acids. DNA of the CDR3: TGTGCCAGCAGCTTAGTTTTGGCTTCAAATCAGCCCCAGCATTTT. Its protein is CASSLVLASNQPQHF.

J is TRBJ2-5 and V is TRBV7-9; D remains unclear. Per the germline V gene, CDR1 is SEHNR and CDR2 is FQNEAQ (reference sequence). CDR3 length: 14 amino acids. Trimming shortened V by 8 bases and J by 3 bases, and 16 bases separated the two germline ends. DNA for the CDR3: TGTGCCAGCGCCCGGACGTACGAAAAAGAGACCCAGTACTTC. Translating it yields CASARTYEKETQYF.

The rearrangement links TRBV19 to TRBJ1-5, with 9 bases fitting TRBD1. With 5 bases clipped from V and 1 base from J, the junction kept 6 bases outside the gene matches. Germline V CDR1 and CDR2: LNHDA, SQIVND (reference sequence). The CDR3 totals 16 residues. The CDR3 here is CASSSPGQGSNQPQHF. In DNA form, the CDR3 reads TGTGCCAGTAGTTCCCCGGGACAGGGAAGCAATCAGCCCCAGCATTTT.

Only a few counts were recorded for this clonotype. This sequence joins TRBV4-3 and TRBJ2-3; a possible D gene is TRBD1 (5 bases). The CDR3 has 15 amino acids. Trimming removed 3 bases from V and 1 base from J, with 11 bases in between. The V gene's germline CDR1 is LGHNA and CDR2 YSLEER. In nucleotides, the CDR3 is TGCGCCAGCAGCCATGGGGCACTACGCACAGATACGCAGTATTTT. Protein product: CASSHGALRTDTQYF.

J is TRBJ2-3 and V is TRBV4-2, with 7 bases aligning to TRBD2. CDR1 and CDR2 (germline): LGHNA, YNFKEQ. V gave up 0 bases and J gave up 2 bases; unmatched junction bases: 8. The CDR3 is 17 residues long. Here the CDR3 DNA reads TGTGCCAGCAGCCAAGATCCGGGGGGACGACACACAGATACGCAGTATTTT. This codes for CASSQDPGGRHTDTQYF.

A remark on this clonotype: A junction boundary mismatches the germline segment, possibly from a read error. The V gene is TRBV27, the J gene TRBJ1-2; no firm D call. The length of the CDR3 is 15 residues. The V gene's germline CDR1 is MNHEY and CDR2 SMNVEV (reference sequence). The CDR3 DNA sequence: TGTGCCAGCAGTTTATCGCCGCCGGCCAGCTATGTCTACACCTTC. This encodes CASSLSPPASYVYTF.

Details on this clonotype: A much larger clone is a single base away; this may be a read error. The chain is built from TRBV6-2 or TRBV6-3 and TRBJ1-2; D gene unclear. The germline V gene has CDR1 MNHEY and CDR2 SVGEGT. The CDR3 extends over 13 amino acids. V shed 9 bases and J shed 1 base, with 12 bases lying between them. DNA of the CDR3: TGTGCCAGGGGTCTTTATCTTAACTATGGCTACACCTTC. Its protein is CARGLYLNYGYTF.

The chain has TRBV4-3 and TRBJ1-6; D gene ambiguous. Germline V gives CDR1 LGHNA, CDR2 YSLEER. Trimming cost V 1 base and J 5 bases, with 18 bases left between them. The CDR3 runs 18 residues. The CDR3, as DNA: TGCGCCAGCAGCCAAGGCCCCGTACCAACAGATGATAATTCACCCCTCCACTTT. Its translation: CASSQGPVPTDDNSPLHF.

This clonotype has at least ten counts. The J gene is TRBJ2-3, the V gene TRBV6-2 or TRBV6-3, with D possibly matching TRBD2 (6 bases). CDR3 size: 14 residues. From germline, CDR1 is MNHEY and CDR2 SVGEGT. V lost 2 bases to trimming and J lost 6 bases, with 12 bases between them. The DNA for the CDR3 is TGTGCCAGCAGTTACCCGACTAGACGGGATACGCAGTATTTT. Encoded protein: CASSYPTRRDTQYF.

A few counts support this clonotype. The chain combines TRBV7-2 with TRBJ2-6; D is possibly TRBD1 (6 bases). Trimming pared 3 bases from V and 0 bases from J, leaving 18 bases between. The CDR3 sequence is 19 residues long. Germline values: CDR1 SGHTA, CDR2 FQGNSA. The CDR3 region is CASSFIRGPASSGANVLTF. The DNA for the CDR3 is TGTGCCAGCAGCTTCATCAGGGGTCCCGCGAGCTCTGGGGCCAACGTCCTGACTTTC.

This clonotype was detected a few times. The chain links TRBV7-9 to TRBJ1-1; maybe TRBD1 (5 bases). CDR3 length: 17 amino acids. The germline V gene encodes CDR1 SEHNR and CDR2 FQNEAQ (reference sequence). The germline V and J ends were trimmed by 7 bases and 4 bases, with 25 bases remaining between them. The CDR3 sequence is CASKSPVQGPSGTEAFF. CDR3 in DNA: TGTGCCAGCAAATCTCCCGTGCAGGGACCCTCGGGCACTGAAGCTTTCTTT.

The J gene is TRBJ2-7, the V gene TRBV28; 7 nucleotides agree with TRBD2. The V gene end was trimmed by 6 bases and the J gene end by 5 bases; junction bases not matched to a gene: 13. The CDR3 loop spans 15 amino acids. Germline V gene sequence: CDR1 MDHEN, CDR2 SYDVKM. In DNA, the CDR3 is TGTGCCAGCAGCTCCCCAGCACTAGCGTTCGACGAGCAGTACTTC. Translation gives CASSSPALAFDEQYF. Combining the CDR3 with reference TRBV28 and TRBJ2-7 gives the whole variable domain DVKVTQSSRYLVKRTGEKVFLECVQDMDHENMFWYRQDPGLGLRLIYFSYDVKMKEKGDIPEGYSVSREKKERFSLILESASTNQTSMYLCASSSPALAFDEQYFGPGTRLTVT.

Comment on this clonotype: A junction boundary mismatches the germline segment, possibly from a read error. This chain connects TRBV29-1 to TRBJ2-2; TRBD1 agrees at 7 bases. The CDR3 spans 15 residues. Germline CDR1 is SQVTM and CDR2 is ANQGSEA. The chain's CDR3 is CSVEGNRGYTGELSF. The CDR3 nucleotides read TGCAGCGTTGAAGGGAACAGGGGTTACACCGGGGAGCTGTCTTTT.

The CDR3 region is CASSLTGTPRYTF. CDR3 sequence (DNA): TGTGCCAGCAGCCTGACCGGGACACCTCGTTACACCTTC. The rearrangement links TRBV28 to TRBJ1-2; tentatively, D is TRBD1 (6 bases). The germline V gene encodes CDR1 MDHEN and CDR2 SYDVKM. The CDR3 contains 13 residues. Trimming took off 6 bases at V and 11 bases at J, with 19 bases between the two ends.

The chain joins TRBV7-2 to TRBJ1-1; D not resolved. The CDR3 has 13 amino acids. Germline CDR1 and CDR2: SGHTA and FQGNSA. Trimming shortened V by 5 bases and J by 1 base, and 8 bases separated the two germline ends. As DNA, the CDR3 is TGTGCCAGCAGCATAACAGCGAACACTGAAGCTTTCTTT. It is translated as CASSITANTEAFF. The entire variable domain, with the rest obtained from reference TRBV7-2 and TRBJ1-1, is as follows: GAGVSQSPSNKVTEKGKDVELRCDPISGHTALYWYRQSLGQGLEFLIYFQGNSAPDKSGLPSDRFSAERTGGSVSTLTIQRTQQEDSAVYLCASSITANTEAFFGQGTRLTVV.